The 16 T cell receptor beta chains below all came from one sample that was sequenced in a study of blood T cell repertoires in COVID-19. TCRdb's table, derived via immunoSEQ multiplex PCR, lists solely in-frame clones and lacks some. The table shows around 300,000 clones, with roughly nine tenths occurring only once. The sequenced sample consisted of PBMCs or T cells enriched from blood (not recorded which). All receptors derive from a woman under 30 who had recovered from COVID-19.

The rearrangement joins TRBV3-1 (or the pseudogene TRBV3-2) to TRBJ1-1, with D possibly matching TRBD1 (6 bases). This CDR3 is 17 amino acids long. The V gene lost 4 bases and the J gene lost 0 bases, with 18 bases spanning the gap. Germline CDR1 LGHDT, CDR2 YNNKEL (reference sequence). CDR3 protein: CASSLTLPGTMNTEAFF. Written as DNA, the CDR3 is TGTGCCAGCAGCCTTACATTACCCGGGACAATGAACACTGAAGCTTTCTTT.

This rearrangement joins TRBV20-1 to TRBJ2-7; D not certain. The CDR3 consists of 11 residues. Germline loops: CDR1 DFQATT, CDR2 SNEGSKA (reference sequence). The CDR3 DNA reads TGCAGGCCAGGCCTAACCTACGAGCAGTACTTC. Its translation: CRPGLTYEQYF.

This clone was seen a single time. This chain connects TRBV9 to TRBJ2-7; maybe TRBD1 (5 bases). V was cut by 7 bases and J by 3 bases, with 8 bases left in between. This CDR3 has 11 residues. Germline lookup yields CDR1 SGDLS and CDR2 YYNGEE. The CDR3 DNA reads TGTGCCAGCGGTCAGGGCTACGAGCAGTACTTC. This translates into CASGQGYEQYF.

This clone showed up just once. This sequence joins TRBV10-3 and TRBJ1-2; TRBD1 is a possible D gene (6 bases). The length of the CDR3 is 14 residues. With 5 bases removed from V and 7 bases from J, the gap between germline ends came to 17 bases. Per the germline V gene, CDR1 is ENHRY and CDR2 is SYGVKD. The CDR3 is CAISYGQLLIGYTF. The CDR3, as DNA: TGTGCCATCAGTTACGGACAGCTACTCATTGGCTACACCTTC.

This clone was detected once. For the CDR3, the DNA is TGTGCCAGCAGCTTCCGGGACAGGGATGAGCAGTTCTTC. Translated, it gives CASSFRDRDEQFF. This sequence joins TRBV5-4 and TRBJ2-1, with 9 bases matching TRBD1. J lost 8 bases, V lost 2 bases, and 2 bases had no gene match. CDR1 and CDR2 from the germline V gene are SGHNT and YYREEE (reference sequence). The CDR3 runs to 13 residues. Supplemented by reference TRBV5-4 and TRBJ2-1, the full variable domain reads ETGVTQSPTHLIKTRGQQVTLRCSSQSGHNTVSWYQQALGQGPQFIFQYYREEENGRGNFPPRFSGLQFPNYSSELNVNALELDDSALYLCASSFRDRDEQFFGPGTRLTVL.

This chain links TRBV12-3 or TRBV12-4 with TRBJ1-4; weak D call: TRBD1 (6 bases). Between the trimmed V and J ends, which lost 6 bases and 7 bases, there was a span of 9 bases. The CDR3 extends over 12 amino acids. CDR3 nucleotides: TGTGCCAGCAGACAGGGTGGTGAAAAACTGTTTTTT. It specifies CASRQGGEKLFF.

Notes on this clone: The junction does not match germline at one end; this may be a read error. This CDR3 reads CASSLEMRTGGNTIYF. The CDR3 DNA is TGTGCTAGCAGCTTAGAAATGCGAACGGGGGGAAACACCATATATTTT. The J gene is TRBJ1-3, the V gene TRBV7-7; D remains ambiguous. This CDR3 comprises 16 residues. Per germline, CDR1 SSHAT and CDR2 FNYEAQ (reference sequence).

V is TRBV29-1 and J is TRBJ2-5; D remains ambiguous. Germline V gene sequence: CDR1 SQVTM, CDR2 ANQGSEA. The V gene lost 4 bases and the J gene lost 4 bases, with 16 bases spanning the gap. This CDR3 comprises 14 residues. CDR3 protein: CSVVRQVLGETQYF. The CDR3 coding sequence is TGCAGCGTTGTACGGCAGGTCTTAGGAGAGACCCAGTACTTC.

This chain links TRBV10-3 with TRBJ2-3, with 10 bases that match TRBD2. CDR3 length: 16 amino acids. Trimming at V came to 6 bases and at J to 0 bases, leaving 6 bases not matched to a gene. Germline CDR1 is ENHRY and CDR2 is SYGVKD. The CDR3 coding sequence is TGTGCCATCAGGGCTAATAGCGGGGGGAGCACAGATACGCAGTATTTT. The encoded protein is CAIRANSGGSTDTQYF.

The chain couples TRBV3-1 (or the pseudogene TRBV3-2) to TRBJ2-3; 9 bases match TRBD2. CDR3 length: 16 residues. V lost 3 bases to trimming and J lost 1 base; unmatched junction nucleotides: 5. Germline V gene lookup returns CDR1 LGHDT and CDR2 YNNKEL (reference sequence). As DNA, the CDR3 is TGTGCCAGCAGCCACGGACTAGCGTTAGGCACAGATACGCAGTATTTT. It specifies CASSHGLALGTDTQYF.

The gene calls are TRBV28 and TRBJ1-1, with TRBD1 matching over 7 bases. The CDR3 is 14 residues long. Trimming removed 6 bases from V and 0 bases from J; junction bases left unmatched: 4. Germline V gene sequence: CDR1 MDHEN, CDR2 SYDVKM. Written as DNA, the CDR3 is TGTGCCAGCAGCGTAACAGGGGTGAACACTGAAGCTTTCTTT. Translated: CASSVTGVNTEAFF. The full variable domain, completed using reference TRBV28 and TRBJ1-1, is DVKVTQSSRYLVKRTGEKVFLECVQDMDHENMFWYRQDPGLGLRLIYFSYDVKMKEKGDIPEGYSVSREKKERFSLILESASTNQTSMYLCASSVTGVNTEAFFGQGTRLTVV.

The chain carries TRBV7-6 and TRBJ2-1; 8 nucleotides line up with TRBD2. J was trimmed by 0 bases and V by 0 bases; bases with no gene match: 7. This CDR3 region has 18 residues. Germline assignment: CDR1 SGHVS and CDR2 FNYEAQ. The CDR3 DNA reads as TGTGCCAGCAGCTTAGCAGTAGCGGGGACGAGCTCCTACAATGAGCAGTTCTTC. This encodes CASSLAVAGTSSYNEQFF.

This chain joins TRBV29-1 and TRBJ1-1; D perhaps matches TRBD1 (5 bases). Germline V gene data show CDR1 as SQVTM and CDR2 as ANQGSEA. The CDR3 totals 12 residues. The V end was cut by 6 bases, the J end by 4 bases, with 12 bases between. CDR3 nucleotide sequence: TGCAGCGTGGGCCAGGGAGGCACTGAAGCTTTCTTT. As protein: CSVGQGGTEAFF.

The V call is TRBV2, the J call TRBJ1-5; possibly TRBD1 for D (6 bases). Germline CDR1 and CDR2: SNHLY and FYNNEI. The length of the CDR3 is 14 residues. Trimming took 6 bases from V and 0 from J, leaving 9 bases between them. CDR3 coding DNA: TGTGCCAGCAGAAGGGACAATAGCAATCAGCCCCAGCATTTT. This sequence encodes CASRRDNSNQPQHF.

The chain recombines TRBV25-1 with TRBJ2-1, with TRBD1 identical over 9 bases. The J segment lost 9 bases and the V segment lost 5 bases, leaving 8 bases of the junction unmatched. CDR1 MGHDK and CDR2 SYGVNS come from the germline V gene. CDR3 size: 14 residues. DNA of the CDR3: TGTGCCAGCAGTCAACGGACAGGGGACGTTGAGCAGTTCTTC. It encodes CASSQRTGDVEQFF.

This clone was seen once. The chain uses TRBV5-4 and TRBJ1-6, with TRBD1 as a possible D gene (6 bases). Trimming pared 1 base from V and 9 bases from J, leaving 20 bases between. The CDR3 has 17 residues. Germline V lookup: CDR1 SGHNT, CDR2 YYREEE (reference sequence). CDR3 sequence (DNA): TGTGCCAGCAGCTTGTTCGGGGGGCGTTTGAGAGGTTCACCCCTCCACTTT. Protein: CASSLFGGRLRGSPLHF.